This T cell receptor beta chain was profiled in a study of technical replicates of blood from a handful of donors. This clone came up once. CDR1 and CDR2 (germline): MNHNS, SASEGT. V gave up 6 bases and J gave up 7 bases, with 10 bases separating them. The CDR3 runs 12 residues. Generated by immunoSEQ multiplex PCR, the TCRdb table keeps only in-frame clones and is missing some. The table lists tens of thousands of clones, roughly 92% of them singletons. This receptor was taken from a human donor in good health. The chain joins TRBV6-1 to TRBJ2-1, with D possibly matching TRBD1 (5 bases). The sample consisted of T cells isolated from PBMCs. CDR3 loop: CASSRAINEQFF. The CDR3 DNA reads TGTGCCAGCAGCAGGGCAATTAATGAGCAGTTCTTC.